The 8 T cell receptor beta chains below were found in one sample sequenced in a study of blood T cell repertoires in COVID-19. Libraries were prepared by immunoSEQ multiplex PCR; TCRdb keeps only in-frame clonotypes and omits some of them. The profile shows around 300,000 clones, around 87% of them singletons. Specimen: PBMCs or T cells enriched from blood (not recorded which). These receptors all come from a woman aged 18 to 35 who had recovered from COVID-19.

The CDR3 loop is CASSLLGQGDYTF. The CDR3 DNA reads TGTGCCAGCAGCCTCCTCGGACAGGGTGACTACACCTTC. The chain employs TRBV7-9 and TRBJ1-2; TRBD1 matches 8 bases. V shed 5 bases and J 10 bases; nucleotides not matched to a gene: 9. The CDR3 extends over 13 amino acids. Germline CDR1 reads SEHNR; CDR2 reads FQNEAQ (reference sequence). The full variable domain, in which reference TRBV7-9 and TRBJ1-2 provide the parts outside the CDR3, is DTGVSQNPRHKITKRGQNVTFRCDPISEHNRLYWYRQTLGQGPEFLTYFQNEAQLEKSRLLSDRFSAERPKGSFSTLEIQRTEQGDSAMYLCASSLLGQGDYTFGSGTRLTVV.

This clone was detected only a few times. The chain uses TRBV7-9 and TRBJ2-3, with TRBD1 identical over 7 bases. Germline lookup yields CDR1 SEHNR and CDR2 FQNEAQ (reference sequence). After removal of 5 bases from V and 6 bases from J, the junction contained 8 bases not matched to a gene. The CDR3 totals 14 residues. This CDR3 reads CASSEGQGVDTQYF. The CDR3 DNA reads as TGTGCCAGCAGCGAGGGGCAGGGGGTGGATACGCAGTATTTT.

The V call is TRBV6-5, the J call TRBJ1-1; 7 positions agree with TRBD1. Germline V gene lookup returns CDR1 MNHEY and CDR2 SVGAGI. The CDR3 is made up of 13 amino acids. The ends lost 6 bases at V and 1 base at J; junction bases unmatched: 2. CDR3 bases: TGTGCCAGCAGGGACAGGAGGAACACTGAAGCTTTCTTT. Its protein product is CASRDRRNTEAFF.

The rearrangement uses TRBV10-3 and TRBJ1-3; 8 bases line up with TRBD1. Trimming took 6 bases from V and 0 from J; bases not matched to a gene: 4. Germline assignment: CDR1 ENHRY and CDR2 SYGVKD. The length of the CDR3 is 15 residues. The CDR3 spells CAIRGDRSSGNTIYF. The CDR3 coding sequence is TGTGCCATCAGGGGGGACAGGAGCTCTGGAAACACCATATATTTT.

Only one count was recorded for this clone. The genes are TRBV5-4 and TRBJ2-3, with 7 bases that match TRBD1. The CDR3 spans 14 residues. Germline trimming cut 0 bases from V and 3 bases from J; bases unmatched to any gene: 1. The germline gives CDR1 SGHNT, CDR2 YYREEE (reference sequence). The CDR3 spells CASSLDRGTDTQYF. CDR3 nucleotide sequence: TGTGCCAGCAGCTTGGACAGGGGAACAGATACGCAGTATTTT.

The J gene is TRBJ2-4, the V gene TRBV12-3 or TRBV12-4, with D tentatively TRBD2 (7 bases). V dropped 4 bases and J dropped 12 bases, with 13 bases sitting between them. CDR3 length: 12 residues. The CDR3 loop is CASSSTGRDQYF. The CDR3 DNA reads TGTGCCAGCAGTTCCACAGGGAGGGATCAGTACTTC.

This clone was seen once. The chain recombines TRBV6-5 with TRBJ2-2; tentatively, D is TRBD2 (7 bases). Trimming removed 4 bases at V and 4 bases at J, with 13 bases between. Germline V gene lookup returns CDR1 MNHEY and CDR2 SVGAGI. The CDR3 covers 15 residues. The CDR3 nucleotides read TGTGCCAGCAGTTCGGGGGGCGTGAGCACCGGGGAGCTGTTTTTT. Protein: CASSSGGVSTGELFF.

The chain carries TRBV15 and TRBJ2-5, with D possibly TRBD2 on 5 matching bases. V was clipped by 3 bases and J by 1 base, with 6 bases between them. CDR1 is LNHNV and CDR2 is YYDKDF in the germline V gene (reference sequence). This CDR3 has 13 amino acids. CDR3 coding DNA: TGTGCCACCAGCAGGGACTCCCAAGAGACCCAGTACTTC. Translation: CATSRDSQETQYF. Using reference TRBV15 and TRBJ2-5 for the parts outside the CDR3, the full variable domain is DAMVIQNPRYQVTQFGKPVTLSCSQTLNHNVMYWYQQKSSQAPKLLFHYYDKDFNNEADTPDNFQSRRPNTSFCFLDIRSPGLGDTAMYLCATSRDSQETQYFGPGTRLLVL.